A selection of T cell receptor beta chains follows, all from one sample in a study of shared clonotypes between healthy human individuals. Sequenced by immunoSEQ multiplex PCR; TCRdb stores in-frame clones only, minus some. The data show over 2,000,000 clones, around 95% seen once. The sequenced sample consisted of naive CD8+ T cells from PBMCs. These receptors all stem from a man younger than 30 in good health. Some clones in this sample may be carry-over from other donors' samples. Each CDR3 is given with its conserved first and last residue. Fields, in order: clone size, D gene, V gene, J gene, CDR3 protein, CDR3 DNA. D genes are given only for firm matches. Where a row states a size, it is once, few, many or the class of an expanded clone; other rows omit it.

.,.,TRBV19,TRBJ1-5,CASSIAGTGNQPQHF,TGTGCCAGTAGTATAGCAGGCACAGGGAACCAGCCCCAGCATTTT
.,.,TRBV7-9,TRBJ2-2,CASSLGEPNTGELFF,TGTGCCAGCAGCTTAGGGGAACCGAACACCGGGGAGCTGTTTTTT
once,.,TRBV7-8,TRBJ2-7,CASSSRQVGEQYF,TGTGCCAGCAGCTCCCGACAGGTCGGCGAGCAGTACTTC
.,TRBD1,TRBV7-3,TRBJ2-1,CASSLGSPGGGNEQFF,TGTGCCAGCAGTCTAGGGTCGCCAGGGGGTGGTAATGAGCAGTTCTTC
once,.,TRBV14,TRBJ1-2,CASSQDSYYGYTF,TGTGCCAGCAGCCAAGACAGCTACTATGGCTACACCTTC
.,TRBD1,TRBV7-9,TRBJ2-7,CASSSRGPSEDEQYF,TGTGCCAGCAGTTCCAGGGGGCCATCCGAGGACGAGCAGTACTTC
.,.,TRBV15,TRBJ2-2,CATSRGPGGRGTGELFF,TGTGCCACCAGCAGAGGCCCCGGGGGCCGCGGGACCGGGGAGCTGTTTTTT
once,TRBD2,TRBV19,TRBJ2-1,CASSGRVDEQFF,TGTGCCAGTAGTGGGAGGGTGGATGAGCAGTTCTTC
.,.,TRBV9,TRBJ2-5,CASSVAGRTEETQYF,TGTGCCAGCAGCGTTGCGGGACGAACCGAAGAGACCCAGTACTTC
.,TRBD2,TRBV30,TRBJ2-7,CAWNTAGGPHEQYF,TGTGCCTGGAATACGGCGGGAGGGCCCCACGAGCAGTACTTC
.,.,TRBV20-1,TRBJ1-1,CSAPWGGEAFF,TGCAGTGCTCCATGGGGAGGTGAAGCTTTCTTT
once,TRBD1,TRBV27,TRBJ2-5,CASSFAGGGETQYF,TGTGCCAGCAGTTTTGCAGGGGGCGGAGAGACCCAGTACTTC
.,TRBD2,TRBV4-1,TRBJ2-6,CASSPREREGVAGANVLTF,TGCGCCAGCAGCCCCCGAGAGCGGGAGGGGGTGGCTGGGGCCAACGTCCTGACTTTC
.,TRBD1,TRBV7-2,TRBJ2-7,CASNLGPGTGNEQYF,TGTGCCAGCAACTTGGGTCCCGGGACAGGGAACGAGCAGTACTTC
few,.,TRBV7-9,TRBJ2-7,CASSLATGFPYEQYF,TGTGCCAGCAGCTTAGCAACAGGTTTCCCCTACGAGCAGTACTTC
.,.,TRBV7-9,TRBJ2-6,CASSPPRGSGANVLTF,TGTGCCAGCAGCCCCCCCAGGGGCTCTGGGGCCAACGTCCTGACTTTC
.,TRBD2,TRBV7-2,TRBJ2-3,CASSLLAGVGDTQYF,TGTGCCAGCAGCTTACTCGCGGGAGTAGGAGATACGCAGTATTTT
.,TRBD2,TRBV5-8,TRBJ2-7,CASSGEGRPYEQYF,TGTGCCAGCAGCGGGGAGGGGCGTCCCTACGAGCAGTACTTC
.,.,TRBV28,TRBJ2-7,CASSSIPLLYEQYF,TGTGCCAGCAGTTCAATACCCCTTCTCTACGAGCAGTACTTC
.,TRBD1,TRBV9,TRBJ2-1,CASSQLKSAQGGSSYNEQFF,TGTGCCAGCAGCCAATTAAAGTCCGCACAGGGGGGTAGCTCCTACAATGAGCAGTTCTTC
.,TRBD1,TRBV28,TRBJ2-3,CAITQGAPTDTQYF,TGTGCCATCACACAGGGGGCCCCCACAGATACGCAGTATTTT
.,TRBD1,TRBV15,TRBJ2-1,CATSSLGQGLYEQFF,TGTGCCACCAGCAGCCTGGGACAGGGTCTGTATGAGCAGTTCTTC
.,.,TRBV5-1,TRBJ2-1,CASSLGARNEQFF,TGCGCCAGCAGCTTGGGGGCGCGCAATGAGCAGTTCTTC
.,TRBD2,TRBV7-2,TRBJ2-3,CASSLIAGGRDTQYF,TGTGCCAGCAGCTTAATAGCGGGAGGAAGGGATACGCAGTATTTT
.,TRBD2,TRBV11-2,TRBJ2-2,CASSWRGVAANTGELFF,TGTGCCAGCAGCTGGCGGGGGGTAGCGGCGAACACCGGGGAGCTGTTTTTT
once,TRBD2,TRBV4-2,TRBJ2-7,CASSQDIGEGYEQYF,TGTGCCAGCAGCCAAGATATAGGGGAGGGCTACGAGCAGTACTTC
.,.,TRBV27,TRBJ2-7,CASSLWAGPEQYF,TGTGCCAGCAGTTTATGGGCAGGCCCAGAGCAGTACTTC
.,TRBD1,TRBV27,TRBJ2-5,CASSPLGDSERQYF,TGTGCCAGCAGTCCCCTGGGGGACAGCGAACGGCAGTACTTC
once,.,TRBV27,TRBJ1-2,CASSPGIEGYTF,TGTGCCAGCAGTCCCGGAATCGAGGGCTACACCTTC
few,TRBD1,TRBV4-1,TRBJ2-7,CASRPGTGHYEQYF,TGCGCCAGCAGGCCCGGGACAGGGCACTACGAGCAGTACTTC
.,.,TRBV6-1,TRBJ2-7,CASSEGQAGSVYEQYF,TGTGCCAGCAGTGAAGGTCAGGCAGGTTCCGTTTACGAGCAGTACTTC
.,.,TRBV9,TRBJ2-7,CASSVGVRPYEQYF,TGTGCCAGCAGCGTAGGAGTCAGACCCTACGAGCAGTACTTC
.,.,TRBV6-5,TRBJ2-2,CASSSLRSYTGELFF,TGTGCCAGCAGTTCGCTGAGGAGCTACACCGGGGAGCTGTTTTTT
.,.,TRBV4-1,TRBJ2-7,CASSQELPPFYEQYF,TGCGCCAGCAGCCAAGAGCTTCCACCCTTCTACGAGCAGTACTTC
.,.,TRBV30,TRBJ2-7,CAWSDPYEQYF,TGTGCCTGGAGTGACCCGTACGAGCAGTACTTC
.,.,TRBV9,TRBJ2-1,CASSPTFDEQFF,TGTGCCAGCAGCCCCACTTTCGATGAGCAGTTCTTC
.,.,TRBV7-2,TRBJ2-7,CASSLGRSYEQYF,TGTGCCAGCAGCTTAGGGCGGAGCTACGAGCAGTACTTC
.,.,TRBV15,TRBJ1-1,CATSRPDVANTEAFF,TGTGCCACCAGCAGACCTGATGTGGCGAACACTGAAGCTTTCTTT
.,.,TRBV7-3,TRBJ2-1,CASSRDWGYNEQFF,TGTGCCAGCAGCCGGGACTGGGGCTACAATGAGCAGTTCTTC
.,TRBD2,TRBV7-8,TRBJ2-1,CASSLAATSGNNEQFF,TGTGCCAGCAGCTTAGCCGCGACTAGCGGGAACAATGAGCAGTTCTTC
.,.,TRBV11-2,TRBJ1-5,CASSLGPLGQPQHF,TGTGCCAGCAGCTTAGGACCACTCGGGCAGCCCCAGCATTTT
.,TRBD2,TRBV28,TRBJ2-7,CASRKREAHSSYEQYF,TGTGCCAGCAGAAAGCGGGAGGCCCACTCATCCTACGAGCAGTACTTC
.,.,TRBV28,TRBJ2-7,CASSLAGTEDYSYEQYF,TGTGCCAGCAGTTTGGCGGGGACAGAGGATTACTCCTACGAGCAGTACTTC
few,.,TRBV27,TRBJ2-6,CASSISGANVLTF,TGTGCCAGCAGTATTTCTGGGGCCAACGTCCTGACTTTC
.,.,TRBV25-1,TRBJ2-5,CASSGETQYF,TGTGCCAGCTCTGGAGAGACCCAGTACTTC